This section outlines one T cell receptor beta chain sequence together with its context. The antigen is not known. This record belongs to a study of OX40 agonist ivuxolimab in advanced cancers. Notes on the study in general: Averaging showed that CD8+ T cells had more expanded clones than CD4+ did.

Assay used: immunoSEQ multiplex PCR; TCRdb lists only in-frame clones, some missing. The repertoire holds 8,500 to 13,000 clones, with about two thirds as singletons. The CDR3 spans 16 residues. CDR1 is MRHNA, CDR2 SNTAGT, per germline. The V gene end was trimmed by 0 bases and the J gene end by 0 bases; junction bases not matched to a gene: 3. This clonotype was obtained from an adult with an advanced solid tumor such as melanoma, head and neck, liver or kidney cancer. The chain is built from TRBV6-4 and TRBJ2-3; 7 bases line up with TRBD2. Sequenced here: CD4+ or CD8+ T cells sorted from blood, sampled in a trial of the OX40 agonist ivuxolimab. The CDR3 region has the DNA TGTGCCAGCAGTGACTCCGGGGGAGGGAGCACAGATACGCAGTATTTT. Protein: CASSDSGGGSTDTQYF.